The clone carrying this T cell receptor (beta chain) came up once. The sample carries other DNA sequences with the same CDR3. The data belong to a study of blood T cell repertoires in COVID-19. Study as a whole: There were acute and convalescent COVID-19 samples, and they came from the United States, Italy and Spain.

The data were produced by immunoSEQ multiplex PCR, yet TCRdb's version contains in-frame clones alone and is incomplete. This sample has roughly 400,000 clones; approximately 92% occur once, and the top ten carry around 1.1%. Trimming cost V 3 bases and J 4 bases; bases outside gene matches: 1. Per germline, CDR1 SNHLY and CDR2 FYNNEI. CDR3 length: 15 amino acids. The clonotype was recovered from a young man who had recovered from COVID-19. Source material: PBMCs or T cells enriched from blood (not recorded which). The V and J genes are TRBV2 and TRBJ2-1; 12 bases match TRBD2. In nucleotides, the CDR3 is TGTGCCAGCAGTGAGGGGACTAGCGGGTACAATGAGCAGTTCTTC. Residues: CASSEGTSGYNEQFF.